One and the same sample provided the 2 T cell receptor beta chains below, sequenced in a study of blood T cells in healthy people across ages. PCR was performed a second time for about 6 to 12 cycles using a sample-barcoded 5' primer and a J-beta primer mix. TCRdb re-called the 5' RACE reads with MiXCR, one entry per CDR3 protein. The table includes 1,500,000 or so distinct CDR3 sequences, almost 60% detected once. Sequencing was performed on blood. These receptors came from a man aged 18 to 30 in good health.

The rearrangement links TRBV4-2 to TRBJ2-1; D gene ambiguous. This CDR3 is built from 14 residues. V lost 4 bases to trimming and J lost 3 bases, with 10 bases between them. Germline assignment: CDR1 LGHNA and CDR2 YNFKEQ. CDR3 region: CASSRGNNYNEQFF. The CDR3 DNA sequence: TGTGCCAGCAGCCGGGGTAACAACTACAATGAGCAGTTCTTC.

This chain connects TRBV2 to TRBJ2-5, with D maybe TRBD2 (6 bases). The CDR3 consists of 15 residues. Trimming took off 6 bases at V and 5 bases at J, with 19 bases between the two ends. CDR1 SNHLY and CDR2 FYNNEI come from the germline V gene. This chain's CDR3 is CASREGSGVGETQYF. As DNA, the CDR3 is TGTGCCAGCAGGGAGGGGTCGGGAGTGGGGGAGACCCAGTACTTC.